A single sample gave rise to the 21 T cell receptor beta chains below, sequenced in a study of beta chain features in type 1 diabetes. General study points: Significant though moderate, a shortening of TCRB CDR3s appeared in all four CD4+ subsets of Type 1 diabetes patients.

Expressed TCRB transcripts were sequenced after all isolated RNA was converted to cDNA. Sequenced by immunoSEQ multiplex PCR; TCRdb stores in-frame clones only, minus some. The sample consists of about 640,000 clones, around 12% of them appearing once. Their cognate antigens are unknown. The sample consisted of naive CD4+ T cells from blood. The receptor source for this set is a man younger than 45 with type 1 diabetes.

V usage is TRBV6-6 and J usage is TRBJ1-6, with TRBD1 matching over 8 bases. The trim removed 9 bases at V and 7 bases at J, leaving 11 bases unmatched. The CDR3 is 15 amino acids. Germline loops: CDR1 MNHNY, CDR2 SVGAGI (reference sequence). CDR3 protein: CASFKGQGENSPLHF. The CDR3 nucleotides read TGTGCCAGTTTCAAAGGACAGGGAGAGAATTCACCCCTCCACTTT.

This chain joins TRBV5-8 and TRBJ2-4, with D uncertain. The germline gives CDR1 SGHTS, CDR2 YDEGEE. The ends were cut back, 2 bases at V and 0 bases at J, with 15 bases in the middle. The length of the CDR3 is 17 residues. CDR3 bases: TGTGCCAGCAGCTTTTCGGTTGGTGGTTTAGCCAAAAACATTCAGTACTTC. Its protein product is CASSFSVGGLAKNIQYF. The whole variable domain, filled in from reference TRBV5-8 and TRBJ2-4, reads EAGVTQSPTHLIKTRGQQATLRCSPISGHTSVYWYQQALGLGLQFLLWYDEGEERNRGNFPPRFSGRQFPNYSSELNVNALELEDSALYLCASSFSVGGLAKNIQYFGAGTRLSVL.

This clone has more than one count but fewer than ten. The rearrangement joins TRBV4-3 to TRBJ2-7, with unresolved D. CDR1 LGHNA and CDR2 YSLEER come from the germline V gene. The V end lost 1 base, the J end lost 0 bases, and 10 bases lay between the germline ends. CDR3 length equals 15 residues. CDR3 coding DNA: TGCGCCAGCAGCCAAGTGGCGGTTAGCTCCTACGAGCAGTACTTC. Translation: CASSQVAVSSYEQYF.

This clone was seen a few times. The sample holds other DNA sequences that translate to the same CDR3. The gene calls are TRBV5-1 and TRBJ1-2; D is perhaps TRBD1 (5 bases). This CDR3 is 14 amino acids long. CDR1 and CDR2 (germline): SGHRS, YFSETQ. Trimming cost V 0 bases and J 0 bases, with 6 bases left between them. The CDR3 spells CASSLAGSNYGYTF. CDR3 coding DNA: TGCGCCAGCAGCTTGGCAGGGTCTAACTATGGCTACACCTTC. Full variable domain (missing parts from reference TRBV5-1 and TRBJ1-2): KAGVTQTPRYLIKTRGQQVTLSCSPISGHRSVSWYQQTPGQGLQFLFEYFSETQRNKGNFPGRFSGRQFSNSRSEMNVSTLELGDSALYLCASSLAGSNYGYTFGSGTRLTVV.

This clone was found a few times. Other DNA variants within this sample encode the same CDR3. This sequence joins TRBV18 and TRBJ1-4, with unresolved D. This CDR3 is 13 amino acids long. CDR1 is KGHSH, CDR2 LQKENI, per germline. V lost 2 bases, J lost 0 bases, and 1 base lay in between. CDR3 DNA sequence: TGTGCCAGCTCACCAGCAACTAATGAAAAACTGTTTTTT. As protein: CASSPATNEKLFF.

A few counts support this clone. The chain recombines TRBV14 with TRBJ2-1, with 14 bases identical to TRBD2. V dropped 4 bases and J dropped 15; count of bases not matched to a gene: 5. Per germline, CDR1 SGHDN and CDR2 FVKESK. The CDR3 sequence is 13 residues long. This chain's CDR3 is CASSLGLAGDGFF. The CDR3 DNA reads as TGTGCCAGCAGCCTGGGACTAGCGGGGGATGGGTTCTTC.

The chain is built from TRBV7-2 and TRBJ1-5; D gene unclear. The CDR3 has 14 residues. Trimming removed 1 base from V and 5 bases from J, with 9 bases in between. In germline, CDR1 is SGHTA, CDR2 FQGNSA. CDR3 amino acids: CASSLGRRDQPQHF. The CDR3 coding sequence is TGTGCCAGCAGCTTAGGCAGGCGCGATCAGCCCCAGCATTTT.

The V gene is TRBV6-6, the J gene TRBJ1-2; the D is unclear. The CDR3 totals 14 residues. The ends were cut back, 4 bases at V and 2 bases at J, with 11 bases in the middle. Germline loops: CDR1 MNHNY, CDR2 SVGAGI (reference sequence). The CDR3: CASSSAQKNYGYTF. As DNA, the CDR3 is TGTGCCAGCAGTTCCGCTCAGAAGAACTATGGCTACACCTTC.

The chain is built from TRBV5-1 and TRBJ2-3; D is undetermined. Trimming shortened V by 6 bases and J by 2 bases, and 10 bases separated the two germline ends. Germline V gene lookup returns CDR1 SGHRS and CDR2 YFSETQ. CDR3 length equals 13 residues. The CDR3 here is CASTMGPTDTQYF. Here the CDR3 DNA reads TGCGCCAGCACGATGGGCCCCACAGATACGCAGTATTTT.

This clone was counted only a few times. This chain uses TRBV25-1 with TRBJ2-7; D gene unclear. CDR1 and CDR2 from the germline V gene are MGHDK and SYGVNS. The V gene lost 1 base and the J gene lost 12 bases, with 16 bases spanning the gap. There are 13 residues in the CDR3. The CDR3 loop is CASSESGPAAWYF. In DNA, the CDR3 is TGTGCCAGCAGTGAATCCGGACCGGCCGCGTGGTACTTC.

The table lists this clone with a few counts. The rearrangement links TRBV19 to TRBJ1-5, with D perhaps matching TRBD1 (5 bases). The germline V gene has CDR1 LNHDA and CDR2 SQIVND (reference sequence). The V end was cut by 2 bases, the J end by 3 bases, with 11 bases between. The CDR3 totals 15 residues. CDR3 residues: CASSISGRANQPQHF. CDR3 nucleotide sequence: TGTGCCAGTAGTATATCGGGCAGGGCCAATCAGCCCCAGCATTTT. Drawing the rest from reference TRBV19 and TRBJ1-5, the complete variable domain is DGGITQSPKYLFRKEGQNVTLSCEQNLNHDAMYWYRQDPGQGLRLIYYSQIVNDFQKGDIAEGYSVSREKKESFPLTVTSAQKNPTAFYLCASSISGRANQPQHFGDGTRLSIL.

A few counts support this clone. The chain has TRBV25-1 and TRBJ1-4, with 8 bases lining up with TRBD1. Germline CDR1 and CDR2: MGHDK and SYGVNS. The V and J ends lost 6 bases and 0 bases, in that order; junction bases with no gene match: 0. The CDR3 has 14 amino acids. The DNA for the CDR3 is TGTGCCAGCAGGGACAGGGCAACTAATGAAAAACTGTTTTTT. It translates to CASRDRATNEKLFF. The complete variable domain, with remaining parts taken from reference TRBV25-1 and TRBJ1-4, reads EADIYQTPRYLVIGTGKKITLECSQTMGHDKMYWYQQDPGMELHLIHYSYGVNSTEKGDLSSESTVSRIRTEHFPLTLESARPSHTSQYLCASRDRATNEKLFFGSGTQLSVL.

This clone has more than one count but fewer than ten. The CDR3 region is CASSEPGTATAYGYTF. The CDR3 DNA sequence: TGTGCCAGCAGTGAACCGGGGACAGCCACGGCCTATGGCTACACCTTC. The V gene is TRBV25-1, the J gene TRBJ1-2; TRBD1 aligns across 7 bases. There are 16 residues in the CDR3. Trimming cost V 2 bases and J 4 bases; bases outside gene matches: 10. The germline V gene has CDR1 MGHDK and CDR2 SYGVNS.

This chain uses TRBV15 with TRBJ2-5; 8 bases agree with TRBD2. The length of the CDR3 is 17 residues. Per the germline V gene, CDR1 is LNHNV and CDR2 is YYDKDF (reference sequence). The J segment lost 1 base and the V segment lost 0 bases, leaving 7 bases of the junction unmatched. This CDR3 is CATSRDLTSGIQETQYF. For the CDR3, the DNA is TGTGCCACCAGCAGAGATTTAACTAGCGGTATCCAAGAGACCCAGTACTTC.

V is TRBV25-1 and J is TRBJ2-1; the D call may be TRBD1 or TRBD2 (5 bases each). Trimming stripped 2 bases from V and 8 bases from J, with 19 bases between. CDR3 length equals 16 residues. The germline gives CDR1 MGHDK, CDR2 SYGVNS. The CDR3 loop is CASSERNGARLDEQFF. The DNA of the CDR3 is TGTGCCAGCAGTGAAAGGAACGGGGCCCGGTTGGATGAGCAGTTCTTC.

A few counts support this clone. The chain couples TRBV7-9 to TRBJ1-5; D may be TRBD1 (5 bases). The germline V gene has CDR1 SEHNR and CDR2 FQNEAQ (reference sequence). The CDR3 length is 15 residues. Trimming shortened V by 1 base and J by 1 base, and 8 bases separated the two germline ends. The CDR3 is CASSLGWGSNQPQHF. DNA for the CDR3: TGTGCCAGCAGCTTAGGTTGGGGCAGCAATCAGCCCCAGCATTTT.

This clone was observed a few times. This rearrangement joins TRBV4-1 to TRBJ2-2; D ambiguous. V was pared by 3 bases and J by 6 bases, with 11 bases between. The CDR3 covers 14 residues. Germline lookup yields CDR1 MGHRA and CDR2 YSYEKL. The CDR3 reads CASSQARLAGELFF. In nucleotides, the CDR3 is TGCGCCAGCAGCCAGGCCCGACTCGCCGGGGAGCTGTTTTTT.

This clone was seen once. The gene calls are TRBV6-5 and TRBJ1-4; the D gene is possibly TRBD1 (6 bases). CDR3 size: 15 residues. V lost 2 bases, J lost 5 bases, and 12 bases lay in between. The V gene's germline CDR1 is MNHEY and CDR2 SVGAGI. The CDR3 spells CASSYSSGDNEKLFF. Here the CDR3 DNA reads TGTGCCAGCAGTTACAGTTCAGGGGACAATGAAAAACTGTTTTTT.

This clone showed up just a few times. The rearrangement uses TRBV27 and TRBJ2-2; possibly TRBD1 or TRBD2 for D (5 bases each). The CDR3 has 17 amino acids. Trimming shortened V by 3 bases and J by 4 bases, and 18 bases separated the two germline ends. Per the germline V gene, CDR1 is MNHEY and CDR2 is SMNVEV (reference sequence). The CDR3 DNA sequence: TGTGCCAGCAGTTTGGCTCCGGGGCAGGGAACCACCGGGGAGCTGTTTTTT. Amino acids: CASSLAPGQGTTGELFF.

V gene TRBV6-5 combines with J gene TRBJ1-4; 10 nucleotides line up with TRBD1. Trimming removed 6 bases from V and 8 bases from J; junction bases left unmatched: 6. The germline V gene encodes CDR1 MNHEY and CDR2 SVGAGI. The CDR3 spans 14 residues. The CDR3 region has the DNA TGTGCCAGCAGAGGGGGACAGGGGCAGGAAAAACTGTTTTTT. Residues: CASRGGQGQEKLFF.

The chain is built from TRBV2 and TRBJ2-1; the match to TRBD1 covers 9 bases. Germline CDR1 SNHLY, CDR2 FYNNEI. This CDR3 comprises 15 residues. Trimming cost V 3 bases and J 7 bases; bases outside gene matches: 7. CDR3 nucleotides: TGTGCCAGCAGTGATAGAACAGGGGGCCGGAATGAGCAGTTCTTC. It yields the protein CASSDRTGGRNEQFF.